Listed here are 19 T cell receptor beta chains from one sample, sequenced in a study of blood T cell repertoires in COVID-19. Sequencing used immunoSEQ multiplex PCR; TCRdb keeps in-frame clones, though not all of them. The sample consists of roughly 440,000 clones, approximately 89% of them appearing once. The sequencing input was peripheral blood. The receptors come from a woman in her forties or fifties with COVID-19, enrolled during active disease.

This clone was seen just once. This chain joins TRBV7-9 and TRBJ1-6; D is possibly TRBD1 (5 bases). V dropped 6 bases and J dropped 6 bases, with 9 bases sitting between them. The CDR3 is 13 amino acids. The germline gives CDR1 SEHNR, CDR2 FQNEAQ (reference sequence). The CDR3 bases are TGTGCCAGCAGGCAGGGCTTTAATTCACCCCTCCACTTT. It encodes CASRQGFNSPLHF.

The chain carries TRBV2 and TRBJ2-1, with 8 bases lining up with TRBD2. Germline CDR1 and CDR2: SNHLY and FYNNEI. The CDR3 spans 15 residues. With V trimmed by 3 bases and J by 8 bases, 9 bases remained unmatched. In nucleotides, the CDR3 is TGTGCCAGCAGTGATAACCGGGGGGGATACGATGAGCAGTTCTTC. This encodes CASSDNRGGYDEQFF.

In this sample, this clone turned up once. This rearrangement joins TRBV12-3 or TRBV12-4 to TRBJ2-2, with D possibly matching TRBD2 (5 bases). The CDR3 length is 13 residues. V lost 5 bases, J lost 3 bases, and 7 bases lay in between. The CDR3, as DNA: TGTGCCAGCAGTCCTAGCCACACCGGGGAGCTGTTTTTT. This gives the protein CASSPSHTGELFF.

With regard to this clone: The sample carries other DNA sequences with the same CDR3. V usage is TRBV6-1 and J usage is TRBJ1-2; weak D call: TRBD1 (5 bases). Germline V CDR1 and CDR2: MNHNS, SASEGT. Trimming removed 0 bases from V and 4 bases from J, with 9 bases in between. The CDR3 has 14 residues. CDR3 loop: CASSEAWGGYGYTF. The CDR3 coding sequence is TGTGCCAGCAGTGAAGCATGGGGCGGCTATGGCTACACCTTC.

The genes are TRBV28 and TRBJ2-2, with TRBD1 matching 9 bases. V lost 6 bases and J lost 4; bases outside the gene matches: 3. This CDR3 has 14 amino acids. Germline values: CDR1 MDHEN, CDR2 SYDVKM. The CDR3 sequence: CASRGQGSTGELFF. For the CDR3, the DNA is TGTGCCAGCAGGGGACAGGGAAGCACCGGGGAGCTGTTTTTT.

The genes are TRBV9 and TRBJ1-2, with D unclear. V lost 2 bases and J lost 0, with 5 bases in between. The CDR3 runs 13 residues. From germline, CDR1 is SGDLS and CDR2 YYNGEE. Here the CDR3 reads CASSVGPNYGYTF. In DNA form, the CDR3 reads TGTGCCAGCAGCGTTGGGCCTAACTATGGCTACACCTTC.

The chain is built from TRBV5-6 and TRBJ1-1; D is undetermined. The V gene lost 1 base and the J gene lost 7 bases, with 11 bases spanning the gap. Germline CDR1 and CDR2: SGHDT and YYEEEE. The CDR3 contains 13 residues. The CDR3 nucleotides are TGTGCCAGCAGCTTGTTTGGGAGCGGTGAAGCTTTCTTT. Its translation is CASSLFGSGEAFF.

The chain recombines TRBV5-1 with TRBJ2-1; 9 bases line up with TRBD2. The CDR3 extends over 16 amino acids. V shed 0 bases, J shed 4 bases, and the junction held 5 bases outside the gene matches. The germline CDR1 and CDR2 sequences are SGHRS and YFSETQ. The CDR3 DNA is TGCGCCAGCAGCTTGGTTTCTAGCGGGGTTTACAATGAGCAGTTCTTC. Translated: CASSLVSSGVYNEQFF.

The CDR3 reads CASSSALGHRRYTF. CDR3 bases: TGTGCCAGTAGTTCCGCCCTGGGACACAGGCGCTACACCTTC. V and J are TRBV19 and TRBJ1-2, with TRBD1 as a possible D gene (6 bases). Germline V gene data show CDR1 as LNHDA and CDR2 as SQIVND (reference sequence). With 5 bases removed from V and 9 bases from J, the gap between germline ends came to 19 bases. CDR3 size: 14 residues.

The chain has TRBV12-3 or TRBV12-4 and TRBJ1-1, with TRBD1 matching 8 bases. CDR3 length equals 13 residues. With 5 bases clipped from V and 4 bases from J, the junction kept 3 bases outside the gene matches. CDR3 DNA: TGTGCCAGCAGTGGCGGACAGGGCACTGAAGCTTTCTTT. Protein product: CASSGGQGTEAFF.

V usage is TRBV14 and J usage is TRBJ1-1; no definite D call. The CDR3 length is 11 residues. Germline CDR1 and CDR2: SGHDN and FVKESK. The ends were cut back, 4 bases at V and 7 bases at J, with 7 bases in the middle. CDR3 sequence reads: CASSPQLEAFF. The CDR3 nucleotides read TGTGCCAGCAGCCCCCAACTTGAAGCTTTCTTT.

The V gene is TRBV9, the J gene TRBJ2-1, with D maybe TRBD1 (8 bases). The CDR3 is made up of 17 amino acids. The V gene lost 4 bases and the J gene lost 2 bases, with 19 bases spanning the gap. Germline lookup yields CDR1 SGDLS and CDR2 YYNGEE. CDR3 residues: CASSRAGGGGPYNEQFF. The CDR3 DNA reads as TGTGCCAGCAGCCGTGCAGGGGGCGGGGGTCCCTACAATGAGCAGTTCTTC. Combining the CDR3 with reference TRBV9 and TRBJ2-1 gives the whole variable domain DSGVTQTPKHLITATGQRVTLRCSPRSGDLSVYWYQQSLDQGLQFLIQYYNGEERAKGNILERFSAQQFPDLHSELNLSSLELGDSALYFCASSRAGGGGPYNEQFFGPGTRLTVL.

This rearrangement joins TRBV10-3 to TRBJ2-6, with a possible D match to TRBD2 (5 bases). The germline V gene encodes CDR1 ENHRY and CDR2 SYGVKD. The CDR3 runs to 16 residues. V was cut by 3 bases and J by 2 bases, with 11 bases left in between. Written as DNA, the CDR3 is TGTGCCATCAGTGAACCATGGGAGACTGGGGCCAACGTCCTGACTTTC. It specifies CAISEPWETGANVLTF.

The DNA of the CDR3 is TGTGCCAGCAGCTTGGGGGTAGGGGACACTGAAGCTTTCTTT. The encoded protein is CASSLGVGDTEAFF. The chain employs TRBV5-5 and TRBJ1-1, with D maybe TRBD1 (5 bases). V lost 0 bases and J 3 bases, leaving 9 bases between the germline ends. The CDR3 is made up of 14 amino acids. From germline, CDR1 is SGHKS and CDR2 YYEKEE (reference sequence).

The CDR3 DNA sequence: TGCGCCAGCAGCTTGGGAACGAGCGGGGCCAACAATGAGCAGTTCTTC. Protein product: CASSLGTSGANNEQFF. The chain uses TRBV5-1 and TRBJ2-1, with 7 bases identical to TRBD2. Germline V lookup: CDR1 SGHRS, CDR2 YFSETQ. The trim removed 0 bases at V and 5 bases at J, leaving 8 bases unmatched. CDR3 length equals 16 residues.

The chain is built from TRBV30 and TRBJ2-1; 8 positions match TRBD1. This CDR3 is 16 amino acids long. Per germline, CDR1 GTSNPN and CDR2 SVGIG (reference sequence). Trimming removed 0 bases from V and 7 bases from J; junction bases left unmatched: 11. The CDR3 region is CAWSVLAGGAKNEQFF. As DNA, the CDR3 is TGTGCCTGGAGTGTATTGGCAGGGGGCGCAAAAAATGAGCAGTTCTTC.

The rearrangement links TRBV5-3 to TRBJ1-4, with D hard to call. TRBV5-3 belongs to the ORF category, with a function that is uncertain. The CDR3 is 18 amino acids. The V end lost 5 bases, the J end lost 5 bases, and 25 bases lay between the germline ends. DNA for the CDR3: TGTGCCAGAAGTTTATACAAAGATGGCGACCGAGGGAATGAAAAACTGTTTTTT. This gives the protein CARSLYKDGDRGNEKLFF.

The V call is TRBV5-4, the J call TRBJ1-4; possible D gene TRBD1, 6 bases. The CDR3 consists of 14 residues. V dropped 5 bases and J dropped 7 bases, with 15 bases sitting between them. Germline-derived CDR1 and CDR2 are SGHNT and YYREEE (reference sequence). The CDR3: CASSLPGGREKLFF. CDR3 nucleotides: TGTGCCAGCAGTCTGCCCGGGGGGCGTGAAAAACTGTTTTTT.

The chain uses TRBV7-9 and TRBJ1-1, with D possibly being TRBD1 (6 bases). This CDR3 is 15 amino acids long. CDR1 and CDR2 from the germline V gene are SEHNR and FQNEAQ (reference sequence). Trimming removed 3 bases at V and 4 bases at J, with 15 bases between. The CDR3 nucleotides are TGTGCCAGCAGCTTGGTACAGGGTAGTGGCACTGAAGCTTTCTTT. Translation: CASSLVQGSGTEAFF.